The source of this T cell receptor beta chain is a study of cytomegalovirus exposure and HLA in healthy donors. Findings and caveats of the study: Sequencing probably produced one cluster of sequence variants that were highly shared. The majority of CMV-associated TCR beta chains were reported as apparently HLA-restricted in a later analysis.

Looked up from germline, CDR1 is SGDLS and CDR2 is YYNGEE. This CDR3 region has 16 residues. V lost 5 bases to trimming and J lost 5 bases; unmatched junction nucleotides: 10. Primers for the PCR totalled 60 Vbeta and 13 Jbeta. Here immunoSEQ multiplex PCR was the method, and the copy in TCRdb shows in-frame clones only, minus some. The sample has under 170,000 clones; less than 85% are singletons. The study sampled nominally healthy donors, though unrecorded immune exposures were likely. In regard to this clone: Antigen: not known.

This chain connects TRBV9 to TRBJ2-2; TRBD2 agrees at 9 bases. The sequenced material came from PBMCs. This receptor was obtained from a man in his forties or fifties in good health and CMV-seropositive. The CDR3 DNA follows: TGTGCCAGCAGTTATTTAGCGGGAGTGCGGACCGGGGAGCTGTTTTTT. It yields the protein CASSYLAGVRTGELFF.